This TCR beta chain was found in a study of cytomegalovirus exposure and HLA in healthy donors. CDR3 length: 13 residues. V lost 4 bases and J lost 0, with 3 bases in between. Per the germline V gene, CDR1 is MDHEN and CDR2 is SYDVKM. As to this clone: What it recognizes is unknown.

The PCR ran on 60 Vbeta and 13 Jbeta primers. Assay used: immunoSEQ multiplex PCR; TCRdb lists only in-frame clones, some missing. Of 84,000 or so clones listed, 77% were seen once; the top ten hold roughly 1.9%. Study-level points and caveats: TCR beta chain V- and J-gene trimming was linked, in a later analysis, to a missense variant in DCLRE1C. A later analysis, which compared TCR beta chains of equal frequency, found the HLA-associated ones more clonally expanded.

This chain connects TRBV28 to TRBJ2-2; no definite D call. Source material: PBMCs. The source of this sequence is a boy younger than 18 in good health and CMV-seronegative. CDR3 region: CASSSTNTGELFF. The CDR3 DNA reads TGTGCCAGCAGTTCAACGAACACCGGGGAGCTGTTTTTT. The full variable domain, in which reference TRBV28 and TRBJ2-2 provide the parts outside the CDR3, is DVKVTQSSRYLVKRTGEKVFLECVQDMDHENMFWYRQDPGLGLRLIYFSYDVKMKEKGDIPEGYSVSREKKERFSLILESASTNQTSMYLCASSSTNTGELFFGEGSRLTVL.